The 17 T cell receptor beta chains in this list originate from one sample, sequenced in a study of T cells in Graves' hyperthyroidism and ophthalmopathy. Regions amplified from RNA transcripts were the TCR beta CDR3 regions. The HTBI primer set drove a first-round RT-PCR of the TCR CDR3. In TCRdb, the multiplex PCR reads were re-called with MiXCR into one record per CDR3 protein. The data hold around 240,000 distinct CDR3 sequences, with about 17% observed a single time. Sequencing input: blood. These receptors were obtained from a woman aged 18-29 years with Graves' ophthalmopathy.

At least ten counts were recorded for this clonotype. The J gene is TRBJ2-1, the V gene TRBV11-2; D remains unclear. The CDR3 sequence is 16 residues long. Germline V lookup: CDR1 SGHAT, CDR2 FQNNGV. V lost 1 base and J lost 0, with 10 bases in between. CDR3 bases: TGTGCCAGCAGCTTAGGGATGGCTGGCTCCTACAATGAGCAGTTCTTC. Translating it yields CASSLGMAGSYNEQFF.

The V gene is TRBV12-3 or TRBV12-4, the J gene TRBJ1-1, with 9 bases fitting TRBD1. This CDR3 has 15 amino acids. The V gene end was trimmed by 6 bases and the J gene end by 2 bases; junction bases not matched to a gene: 7. The CDR3 protein is CASRPGQGFNTEAFF. The CDR3 DNA reads TGTGCCAGCAGACCGGGACAGGGCTTCAACACTGAAGCTTTCTTT.

This clonotype occurred many times. The chain uses TRBV7-9 and TRBJ1-2; D not certain. The CDR3 has 14 residues. Trimming removed 4 bases from V and 7 bases from J, with 16 bases in between. In germline, CDR1 is SEHNR, CDR2 FQNEAQ (reference sequence). The CDR3 reads CASSSSTVTGGYTF. The CDR3 DNA reads as TGTGCCAGCAGCTCCTCGACGGTGACGGGTGGCTACACCTTC. The whole variable domain, filled in from reference TRBV7-9 and TRBJ1-2, reads DTGVSQNPRHKITKRGQNVTFRCDPISEHNRLYWYRQTLGQGPEFLTYFQNEAQLEKSRLLSDRFSAERPKGSFSTLEIQRTEQGDSAMYLCASSSSTVTGGYTFGSGTRLTVV.

The V and J genes are TRBV12-3 or TRBV12-4 and TRBJ2-7; 7 bases match TRBD1. The V and J ends lost 2 bases and 2 bases, in that order; junction bases with no gene match: 9. This CDR3 spans 16 amino acids. For the CDR3, the DNA is TGTGCCAGCAGTTTATCGGGACGGGACAGAGCCTACGAGCAGTACTTC. Its translation is CASSLSGRDRAYEQYF.

The J gene is TRBJ1-5, the V gene TRBV20-1; D gene uncertain. The germline V gene has CDR1 DFQATT and CDR2 SNEGSKA (reference sequence). This CDR3 is built from 14 residues. Trimming shortened V by 3 bases and J by 1 base, and 10 bases separated the two germline ends. In DNA form, the CDR3 reads TGCAGTGCTAGTAAGGGTGGGAGCAATCAGCCCCAGCATTTT. This translates into CSASKGGSNQPQHF.

This clonotype was recorded at least ten times. The V gene is TRBV7-6, the J gene TRBJ2-5; TRBD1 aligns across 7 bases. CDR3 length: 16 amino acids. The junction had 11 bases not matched to a gene; V was cut back by 3 bases and J by 4 bases. CDR1 and CDR2 (germline): SGHVS, FNYEAQ. The CDR3 DNA sequence: TGTGCCAGCAGCTTTTTGGTGGACAGGCCATCAGAGACCCAGTACTTC. As protein: CASSFLVDRPSETQYF. The full variable domain, completed using reference TRBV7-6 and TRBJ2-5, is GAGVSQSPRYKVTKRGQDVALRCDPISGHVSLYWYRQALGQGPEFLTYFNYEAQQDKSGLPNDRFSAERPEGSISTLTIQRTEQRDSAMYRCASSFLVDRPSETQYFGPGTRLLVL.

This clonotype was found many times. The rearrangement joins TRBV20-1 to TRBJ2-5, with 7 positions matching TRBD2. The CDR3 spans 13 residues. CDR1 and CDR2 (germline): DFQATT, SNEGSKA (reference sequence). J gave up 2 bases and V 2 bases, and 2 bases lay outside the gene matches. The CDR3 DNA is TGCAGTGCTAGACTAGCGGCACAAGAGACCCAGTACTTC. Translating gives CSARLAAQETQYF.

This clonotype was seen ten or more times. The J gene is TRBJ1-6, the V gene TRBV7-2; maybe TRBD1 (6 bases). The CDR3 extends over 14 amino acids. CDR1 and CDR2 (germline): SGHTA, FQGNSA. Trimming cost V 5 bases and J 5 bases, with 10 bases left between them. The CDR3 reads CASSRQADNSPLHF. DNA for the CDR3: TGTGCCAGCAGCCGACAGGCGGATAATTCACCCCTCCACTTT.

This clonotype came up a few times. The chain links TRBV6-5 to TRBJ1-3, with unresolved D. Germline V gene sequence: CDR1 MNHEY, CDR2 SVGAGI. Trimming pared 4 bases from V and 4 bases from J, leaving 11 bases between. There are 14 residues in the CDR3. CDR3 DNA sequence: TGTGCCAGCAGTTGCGATCGACTCGGAAACACCATATATTTT. Protein sequence: CASSCDRLGNTIYF.

This chain joins TRBV20-1 and TRBJ2-7; 12 nucleotides match TRBD2. Germline CDR1 reads DFQATT; CDR2 reads SNEGSKA (reference sequence). This CDR3 is built from 19 residues. The trim removed 3 bases at V and 3 bases at J, leaving 18 bases unmatched. The CDR3 spells CSARSLAGGQFYLDYEQYF. CDR3 DNA: TGCAGTGCTAGGTCACTAGCGGGAGGCCAATTTTATTTGGACTACGAGCAGTACTTC.

This clonotype was recorded many times. The gene calls are TRBV20-1 and TRBJ2-7; D is unresolved. The CDR3 loop spans 12 amino acids. CDR1 DFQATT and CDR2 SNEGSKA come from the germline V gene (reference sequence). Trimming pared 6 bases from V and 2 bases from J, leaving 11 bases between. The CDR3 reads CSALRVAYEQYF. In nucleotides, the CDR3 is TGCAGTGCCTTAAGGGTGGCCTACGAGCAGTACTTC.

This clonotype was seen ten or more times. The V and J genes are TRBV7-9 and TRBJ2-5, with TRBD1 matching over 7 bases. Losses at the gene ends were 3 bases for V and 4 bases for J; bases not matched to a gene: 5. The CDR3 spans 14 residues. The germline V gene has CDR1 SEHNR and CDR2 FQNEAQ (reference sequence). The CDR3 DNA reads as TGTGCCAGCAGCTTCGGACAGGCCCCAGAGACCCAGTACTTC. Residues: CASSFGQAPETQYF. The variable domain in full, with the rest retrieved from reference TRBV7-9 and TRBJ2-5, is DTGVSQNPRHKITKRGQNVTFRCDPISEHNRLYWYRQTLGQGPEFLTYFQNEAQLEKSRLLSDRFSAERPKGSFSTLEIQRTEQGDSAMYLCASSFGQAPETQYFGPGTRLLVL.

This clonotype was counted many times. The CDR3 DNA reads TGTGCCAGCAGTCCCGGGACTAGGCACAATGAGCAGTTCTTC. It translates to CASSPGTRHNEQFF. V is TRBV6-2 or TRBV6-3 and J is TRBJ2-1; 8 bases line up with TRBD2. The V and J ends lost 5 bases and 5 bases, in that order; junction bases with no gene match: 5. This CDR3 contains 14 residues. Germline values: CDR1 MNHEY, CDR2 SVGEGT.

This clonotype was recorded at least ten times. The gene calls are TRBV5-1 and TRBJ2-7; the match to TRBD2 covers 7 bases. After removal of 5 bases from V and 7 bases from J, the junction contained 12 bases not matched to a gene. Germline V gene sequence: CDR1 SGHRS, CDR2 YFSETQ. The CDR3 loop spans 14 amino acids. The CDR3 DNA reads as TGCGCCAGCAGTTTCGGGACCCCCGGGGGGGAGCAGTACTTC. Protein sequence: CASSFGTPGGEQYF. The entire variable domain, with the rest obtained from reference TRBV5-1 and TRBJ2-7, is as follows: KAGVTQTPRYLIKTRGQQVTLSCSPISGHRSVSWYQQTPGQGLQFLFEYFSETQRNKGNFPGRFSGRQFSNSRSEMNVSTLELGDSALYLCASSFGTPGGEQYFGPGTRLTVT.

This clonotype occurred many times. The rearrangement uses TRBV11-2 and TRBJ2-2; D is undetermined. V shed 11 bases and J shed 4 bases, with 20 bases lying between them. The V gene's germline CDR1 is SGHAT and CDR2 FQNNGV. This CDR3 is 15 amino acids long. CDR3 nucleotides: TGTGCCGCCGGACCCCTACAAAGCATCACCGGGGAGCTGTTTTTT. This codes for CAAGPLQSITGELFF. Together with reference TRBV11-2 and TRBJ2-2, the CDR3 gives the full variable domain: EAGVAQSPRYKIIEKRQSVAFWCNPISGHATLYWYQQILGQGPKLLIQFQNNGVVDDSQLPKDRFSAERLKGVDSTLKIQPAKLEDSAVYLCAAGPLQSITGELFFGEGSRLTVL.

A word on this clonotype: No conserved phenylalanine or tryptophan ends this CDR3, so it is likely a read error. V and J are TRBV5-4 and TRBJ2-1; D is tentatively TRBD1 or TRBD2 (5 bases each). Germline V gene lookup returns CDR1 SGHNT and CDR2 YYREEE (reference sequence). The CDR3 is made up of 16 amino acids. Trimming took 0 bases from V and 7 from J, leaving 17 bases between them. The CDR3 is CASSLVDTGGRNEQFS. In DNA form, the CDR3 reads TGTGCCAGCAGCTTGGTTGATACTGGGGGTAGGAATGAGCAGTTCTCC.

There are many counts of this clonotype. The rearrangement uses TRBV7-9 and TRBJ2-6, with D hard to call. The CDR3 runs to 14 residues. Germline V gene data show CDR1 as SEHNR and CDR2 as FQNEAQ (reference sequence). V shed 3 bases and J shed 1 base, with 4 bases lying between them. CDR3 amino acids: CASSFKSGANVLTF. CDR3 nucleotide sequence: TGTGCCAGCAGCTTTAAGTCTGGGGCCAACGTCCTGACTTTC.